This T cell receptor beta chain comes out of a study of cytomegalovirus exposure and HLA in healthy donors. 13 Jbeta primers and 60 Vbeta primers were used for the PCR. In the source study's methods: Unique TCR beta chains totaled roughly 79 million in a later count, with roughly 11 million of them shared. Repertoires were generated with immunoSEQ multiplex PCR, while TCRdb's copy carries only in-frame clones and drops some. The D gene and trimming were derived from the DNA, and the V and J assignments and clone size from that table. The repertoire holds about 170,000 clones, with 73% as singletons. V was shortened by 4 bases and J by 9 bases, with 13 bases between the two germline ends. The CDR3 runs to 12 residues. Germline CDR1 reads SGHTA; CDR2 reads FQGTGA. Donors were nominally healthy when sampled, though unrecorded immune exposures were likely. Study-wide results and caveats: The productive fraction for most TCR beta V segments was about 87% or about 30% in an earlier analysis. The listing of about 150 TCR beta chains classed them as cytomegalovirus-associated.

With regard to this clone: Its antigen remains unidentified.

Sequenced sample: PBMCs. The clonotype comes from a woman between 18 and 29 years old in good health and CMV-seropositive. The rearrangement links TRBV7-3 to TRBJ2-7; D is uncertain. CDR3 sequence reads: CASSSKLRGQYF. In nucleotides, the CDR3 is TGTGCCAGCAGCTCCAAGTTACGCGGGCAGTACTTC.